Presented here are 20 T cell receptor beta chains from one specimen sequenced in a study of a mutant IDH1 vaccine in newly diagnosed glioma (dated by TCRdb to about 2021). This specimen's time point label, interpreted: week 23, last vaccination. Each vaccine dose, consisting of 300 ug of a 20-mer mutant IDH1 peptide in Montanide, was administered subcutaneously with topical imiquimod. Which antigens these TCRs recognize remains unknown. Library creation used the immunoSEQ multiplex PCR assay. The immuneACCESS repertoire file appears here via TCRdb, limited to in-frame rearrangements. These files lack a portion of the clones; in checked studies, under half of the deficit traces to unresolved V genes, and the cause of the others is not known. The sample includes tens of thousands of clones, with 60% to 85% observed a single time. The ten largest account for roughly 6.3% of the sample. Here the sequenced sample was PBMCs, taken from a glioma patient whose treatment included an IDH1 peptide vaccine. These receptors came from a woman aged 40 to 50 with glioma. Some clones in this sample may be carry-over from other donors' samples.

The chain employs TRBV5-4 and TRBJ2-1, with TRBD2 identical over 15 bases. This CDR3 spans 17 amino acids. Germline V CDR1 and CDR2: SGHNT, YYREEE (reference sequence). V lost 0 bases and J lost 7; bases outside the gene matches: 5. The CDR3 loop reads CASSLGGLAGGANEQFF. Here the CDR3 DNA reads TGTGCCAGCAGCTTGGGGGGACTAGCGGGAGGTGCTAATGAGCAGTTCTTC.

This rearrangement joins TRBV19 to TRBJ2-5, with D unresolved. With 4 bases removed from V and 5 bases from J, the gap between germline ends came to 5 bases. Looked up from germline, CDR1 is LNHDA and CDR2 is SQIVND (reference sequence). The CDR3 length is 11 residues. CDR3 sequence (DNA): TGTGCCAGTAGTACCCTGGAGACCCAGTACTTC. It yields the protein CASSTLETQYF.

V gene TRBV7-2 combines with J gene TRBJ1-5, with TRBD1 as a possible D gene (6 bases). The CDR3 contains 13 residues. CDR1 and CDR2 from the germline V gene are SGHTA and FQGNSA. Deletions cut 5 bases from V and 5 bases from J, with 10 bases between. DNA of the CDR3: TGTGCCAGCAGCCTGGACAGTCATCAGCCCCAGCATTTT. Encoded protein: CASSLDSHQPQHF.

The V and J genes are TRBV7-9 and TRBJ1-6; D call uncertain. The CDR3 is 11 amino acids. Trimming removed 2 bases at V and 7 bases at J, with 0 bases between. CDR1 and CDR2 from the germline V gene are SEHNR and FQNEAQ (reference sequence). This CDR3 reads CASSLNSPLHF. The CDR3 DNA sequence: TGTGCCAGCAGCTTAAATTCACCCCTCCACTTT.

CDR3 sequence (DNA): TGTGCCAGCAGCTTAAACGGAGAGACCCAGTACTTC. This codes for CASSLNGETQYF. J is TRBJ2-5 and V is TRBV7-9; no firm D call. Germline lookup yields CDR1 SEHNR and CDR2 FQNEAQ (reference sequence). The V end was cut by 2 bases, the J end by 4 bases, with 5 bases between. The CDR3 totals 12 residues.

This clone is a singleton in its sample. This chain joins TRBV13 and TRBJ1-1, with D unclear. V was clipped by 5 bases and J by 0 bases, with 10 bases between them. CDR3 length: 14 residues. Germline-derived CDR1 and CDR2 are PRHDT and FYEKMQ (reference sequence). The CDR3 spells CASSPGVMNTEAFF. CDR3 nucleotide sequence: TGTGCCAGCAGCCCTGGTGTTATGAACACTGAAGCTTTCTTT.

The CDR3 loop is CASSERKASGHNEQFF. In DNA, the CDR3 is TGTGCCAGCAGCGAGAGAAAGGCTAGCGGACACAATGAGCAGTTCTTC. The V call is TRBV9, the J call TRBJ2-1; 7 bases are shared with TRBD2. This CDR3 region has 16 residues. Germline V gives CDR1 SGDLS, CDR2 YYNGEE. Unmatched junction bases numbered 11, after V lost 3 bases and J lost 5 bases. Using reference TRBV9 and TRBJ2-1 for the parts outside the CDR3, the full variable domain is DSGVTQTPKHLITATGQRVTLRCSPRSGDLSVYWYQQSLDQGLQFLIQYYNGEERAKGNILERFSAQQFPDLHSELNLSSLELGDSALYFCASSERKASGHNEQFFGPGTRLTVL.

V and J are TRBV6-5 and TRBJ1-2; 10 bases fit TRBD1. Germline CDR1 reads MNHEY; CDR2 reads SVGAGI. The CDR3 contains 15 residues. The V segment lost 4 bases and the J segment 8 bases; nucleotides outside the gene matches: 10. CDR3 amino acids: CASSSRDRGGDGYTF. DNA of the CDR3: TGTGCCAGCAGTTCGAGGGACAGGGGTGGGGACGGCTACACCTTC.

This chain links TRBV27 with TRBJ2-7; D perhaps matches TRBD2 (5 bases). V lost 2 bases, J lost 3 bases, and 11 bases lay in between. Looked up from germline, CDR1 is MNHEY and CDR2 is SMNVEV (reference sequence). This CDR3 has 14 residues. DNA for the CDR3: TGTGCCAGCAGTTTACTATCGGGGAACTACGAGCAGTACTTC. This translates into CASSLLSGNYEQYF.

The J gene is TRBJ1-3, the V gene TRBV7-2; D is undetermined. Per germline, CDR1 SGHTA and CDR2 FQGNSA. There are 16 residues in the CDR3. Trimming removed 5 bases at V and 2 bases at J, with 16 bases between. CDR3 sequence reads: CASSTGSSYAGNTIYF. CDR3 coding DNA: TGTGCCAGCAGCACCGGGTCTTCCTATGCTGGAAACACCATATATTTT.

This sequence joins TRBV1 and TRBJ2-1; the table's D gene call, TRBD2, was not cross checked with the DNA. TRBV1 is a pseudogene segment. This CDR3 spans 16 amino acids. CDR3 in amino acids: CTSSQDCGPTGNEQFF. CDR3 sequence (DNA): TGCACCAGCAGCCAAGATTGCGGGCCAACGGGCAATGAGCAGTTCTTC.

The rearrangement uses TRBV5-1 and TRBJ1-6; TRBD1 might be the D (6 bases). From germline, CDR1 is SGHRS and CDR2 YFSETQ. The length of the CDR3 is 14 residues. Trimming stripped 4 bases from V and 7 bases from J, with 12 bases between. CDR3 bases: TGCGCCAGCAGCCCACAGGGAGAGAATTCACCCCTCCACTTT. This translates into CASSPQGENSPLHF. The full variable domain, in which reference TRBV5-1 and TRBJ1-6 provide the parts outside the CDR3, is KAGVTQTPRYLIKTRGQQVTLSCSPISGHRSVSWYQQTPGQGLQFLFEYFSETQRNKGNFPGRFSGRQFSNSRSEMNVSTLELGDSALYLCASSPQGENSPLHFGNGTRLTVT.

The chain recombines TRBV5-4 with TRBJ1-6, with D maybe TRBD1 (5 bases). This CDR3 has 15 residues. Germline loops: CDR1 SGHNT, CDR2 YYREEE (reference sequence). Trimming removed 3 bases at V and 9 bases at J, with 16 bases between. This CDR3 is CASSSVHTGGSPLHF. CDR3 coding DNA: TGTGCCAGCAGCTCGGTCCACACGGGGGGTTCACCCCTCCACTTT.

The chain combines TRBV5-6 with TRBJ1-4; D unclear. Trimming stripped 0 bases from V and 0 bases from J, with 12 bases between. CDR1 is SGHDT and CDR2 is YYEEEE in the germline V gene. This CDR3 spans 17 amino acids. The CDR3 region is CASSLESAGATNEKLFF. The CDR3 DNA sequence: TGTGCCAGCAGCTTGGAGTCCGCGGGAGCAACTAATGAAAAACTGTTTTTT.

This sequence joins TRBV29-1 and TRBJ2-7, with 9 bases lining up with TRBD1. The CDR3 contains 14 residues. CDR1 and CDR2 from the germline V gene are SQVTM and ANQGSEA. V lost 4 bases and J lost 1; bases outside the gene matches: 5. The CDR3 loop is CSVASDRGSYEQYF. CDR3 DNA sequence: TGCAGCGTTGCTTCGGACAGGGGTTCCTACGAGCAGTACTTC.

The rearrangement joins TRBV27 to TRBJ2-7, with D hard to call. The CDR3 runs to 14 residues. V was pared by 6 bases and J by 3 bases, with 15 bases between. The germline V gene has CDR1 MNHEY and CDR2 SMNVEV (reference sequence). CDR3: CASRPLTGGYEQYF. Written as DNA, the CDR3 is TGTGCCAGCAGGCCCCTCACGGGCGGCTACGAGCAGTACTTC.

V gene TRBV28 combines with J gene TRBJ1-6, with a weak D call TRBD1 (5 bases). Trimming shortened V by 8 bases and J by 10 bases, and 6 bases separated the two germline ends. Germline V gene lookup returns CDR1 MDHEN and CDR2 SYDVKM. This CDR3 contains 10 residues. CDR3 in amino acids: CASGGSPLHF. CDR3 in DNA: TGTGCCAGCGGGGGGTCACCCCTCCACTTT. The whole variable domain, remainder taken from reference TRBV28 and TRBJ1-6, is DVKVTQSSRYLVKRTGEKVFLECVQDMDHENMFWYRQDPGLGLRLIYFSYDVKMKEKGDIPEGYSVSREKKERFSLILESASTNQTSMYLCASGGSPLHFGNGTRLTVT.

This clone was detected only once. The chain combines TRBV6-5 with TRBJ1-1, with no clear D. The CDR3 extends over 14 amino acids. The V gene's germline CDR1 is MNHEY and CDR2 SVGAGI. With 7 bases removed from V and 0 bases from J, the gap between germline ends came to 12 bases. In nucleotides, the CDR3 is TGTGCCAGCACGGGAGTGTCCATGAACACTGAAGCTTTCTTT. Its protein product is CASTGVSMNTEAFF.

This clone came up once. The chain carries TRBV7-2 and TRBJ2-5; D remains unclear. V lost 1 base to trimming and J lost 4 bases, with 4 bases between them. The CDR3 covers 12 residues. CDR1 and CDR2 from the germline V gene are SGHTA and FQGNSA. The DNA of the CDR3 is TGTGCCAGCAGCTTAGGGATAGAGACCCAGTACTTC. This translates into CASSLGIETQYF.

The gene calls are TRBV15 and TRBJ1-5; perhaps TRBD1 as D (5 bases). Germline loops: CDR1 LNHNV, CDR2 YYDKDF (reference sequence). V lost 0 bases and J lost 4, with 19 bases in between. The CDR3 is 18 residues long. The CDR3 here is CATSRDRDGKPLNQPQHF. The CDR3 DNA follows: TGTGCCACCAGCAGAGACAGGGACGGGAAGCCCCTTAATCAGCCCCAGCATTTT.